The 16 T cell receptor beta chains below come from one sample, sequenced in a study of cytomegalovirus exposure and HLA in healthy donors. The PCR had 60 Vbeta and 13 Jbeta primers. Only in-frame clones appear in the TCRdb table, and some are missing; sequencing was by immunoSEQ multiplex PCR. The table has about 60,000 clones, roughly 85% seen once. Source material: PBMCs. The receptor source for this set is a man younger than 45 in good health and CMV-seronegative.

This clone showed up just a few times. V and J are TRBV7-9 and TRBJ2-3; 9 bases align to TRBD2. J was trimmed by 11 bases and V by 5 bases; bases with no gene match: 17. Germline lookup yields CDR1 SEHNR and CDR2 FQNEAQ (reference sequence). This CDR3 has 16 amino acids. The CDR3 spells CASSPRGAGGSGVQYF. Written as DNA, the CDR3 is TGTGCCAGCAGCCCCCGTGGAGCGGGGGGTTCGGGAGTGCAGTATTTT.

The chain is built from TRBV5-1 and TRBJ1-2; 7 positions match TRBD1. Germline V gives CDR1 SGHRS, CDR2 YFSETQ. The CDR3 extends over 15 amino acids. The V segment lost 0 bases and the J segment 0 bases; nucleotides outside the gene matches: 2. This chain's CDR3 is CASSLGDRTNYGYTF. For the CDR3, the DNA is TGCGCCAGCAGCTTGGGGGACAGAACTAACTATGGCTACACCTTC.

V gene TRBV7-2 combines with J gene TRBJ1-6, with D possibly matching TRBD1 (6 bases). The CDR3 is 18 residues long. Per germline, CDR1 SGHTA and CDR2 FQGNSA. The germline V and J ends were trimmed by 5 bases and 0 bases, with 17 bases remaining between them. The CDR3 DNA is TGTGCCAGCAGCATACCGAGGACAGCGAGCTCCTATAATTCACCCCTCCACTTT. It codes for CASSIPRTASSYNSPLHF.

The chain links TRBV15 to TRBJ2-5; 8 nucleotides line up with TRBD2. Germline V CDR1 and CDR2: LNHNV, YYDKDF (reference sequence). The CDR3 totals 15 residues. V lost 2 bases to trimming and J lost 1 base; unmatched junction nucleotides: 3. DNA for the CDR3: TGTGCCACCAGCAGATTCACTAGCGGCCAAGAGACCCAGTACTTC. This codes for CATSRFTSGQETQYF.

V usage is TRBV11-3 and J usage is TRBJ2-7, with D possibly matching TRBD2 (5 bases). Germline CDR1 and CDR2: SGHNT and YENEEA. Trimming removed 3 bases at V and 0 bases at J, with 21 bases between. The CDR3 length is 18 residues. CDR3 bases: TGTGCCAGCAGCTTTAGGACGAGGAGGCCCCGTAACTCCTACGAGCAGTACTTC. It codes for CASSFRTRRPRNSYEQYF.

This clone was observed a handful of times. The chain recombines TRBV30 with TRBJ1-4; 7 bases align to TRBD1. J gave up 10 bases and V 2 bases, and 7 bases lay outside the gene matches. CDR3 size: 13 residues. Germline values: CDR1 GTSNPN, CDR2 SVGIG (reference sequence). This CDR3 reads CAWSRWDSIKLFF. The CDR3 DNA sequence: TGTGCCTGGAGTCGATGGGACAGCATAAAACTGTTTTTT.

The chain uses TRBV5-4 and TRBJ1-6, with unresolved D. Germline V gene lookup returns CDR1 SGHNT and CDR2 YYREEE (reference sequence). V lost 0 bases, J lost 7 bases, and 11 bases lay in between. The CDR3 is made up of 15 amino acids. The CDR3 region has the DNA TGTGCCAGCAGCTTGGAGTCAGTGCAGAATTCACCCCTCCACTTT. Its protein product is CASSLESVQNSPLHF.

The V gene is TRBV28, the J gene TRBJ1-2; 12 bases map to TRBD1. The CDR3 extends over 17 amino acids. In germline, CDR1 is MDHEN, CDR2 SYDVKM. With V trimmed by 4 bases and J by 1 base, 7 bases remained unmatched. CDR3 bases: TGTGCCAGCAGTTGGGACAGGGGGCATCCTCTTAACTATGGCTACACCTTC. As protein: CASSWDRGHPLNYGYTF.

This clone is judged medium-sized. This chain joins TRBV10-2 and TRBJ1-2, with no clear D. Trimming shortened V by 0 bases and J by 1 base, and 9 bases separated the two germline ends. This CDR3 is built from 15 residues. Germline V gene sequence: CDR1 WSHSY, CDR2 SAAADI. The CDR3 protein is CASSESSTVNYGYTF. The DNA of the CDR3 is TGCGCCAGCAGTGAGTCGAGCACGGTTAACTATGGCTACACCTTC.

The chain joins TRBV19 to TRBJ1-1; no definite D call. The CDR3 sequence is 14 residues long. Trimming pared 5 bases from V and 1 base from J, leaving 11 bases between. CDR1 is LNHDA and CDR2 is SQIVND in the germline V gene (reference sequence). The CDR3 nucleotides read TGTGCCAGTAGTCCTGGACGGGGGAACACTGAAGCTTTCTTT. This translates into CASSPGRGNTEAFF.

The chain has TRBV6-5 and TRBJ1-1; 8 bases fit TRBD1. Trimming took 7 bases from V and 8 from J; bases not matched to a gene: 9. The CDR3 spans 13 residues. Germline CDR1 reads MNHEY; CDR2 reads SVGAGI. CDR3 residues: CASTSDREREAFF. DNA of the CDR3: TGTGCCAGCACCTCGGACAGGGAAAGAGAAGCTTTCTTT.

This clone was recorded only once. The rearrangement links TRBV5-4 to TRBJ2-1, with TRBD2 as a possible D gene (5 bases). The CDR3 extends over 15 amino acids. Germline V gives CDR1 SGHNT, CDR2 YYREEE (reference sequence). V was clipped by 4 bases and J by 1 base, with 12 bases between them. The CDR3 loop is CASSPGYLSYNEQFF. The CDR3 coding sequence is TGTGCCAGCAGCCCGGGATACTTGTCCTACAATGAGCAGTTCTTC.

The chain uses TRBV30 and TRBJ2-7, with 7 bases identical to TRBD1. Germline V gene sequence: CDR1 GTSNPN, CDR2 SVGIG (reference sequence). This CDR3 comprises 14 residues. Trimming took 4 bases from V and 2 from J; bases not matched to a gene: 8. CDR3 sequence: CAWNRDSTTYEQYF. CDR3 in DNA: TGTGCCTGGAACCGGGACAGTACAACCTACGAGCAGTACTTC.

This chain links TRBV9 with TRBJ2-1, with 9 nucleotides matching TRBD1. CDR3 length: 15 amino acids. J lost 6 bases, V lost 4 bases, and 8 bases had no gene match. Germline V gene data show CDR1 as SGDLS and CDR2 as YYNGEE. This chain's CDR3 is CASSIQGAGVNEQFF. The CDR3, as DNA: TGTGCCAGCAGCATACAGGGGGCAGGCGTCAATGAGCAGTTCTTC. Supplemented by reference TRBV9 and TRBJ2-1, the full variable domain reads DSGVTQTPKHLITATGQRVTLRCSPRSGDLSVYWYQQSLDQGLQFLIQYYNGEERAKGNILERFSAQQFPDLHSELNLSSLELGDSALYFCASSIQGAGVNEQFFGPGTRLTVL.

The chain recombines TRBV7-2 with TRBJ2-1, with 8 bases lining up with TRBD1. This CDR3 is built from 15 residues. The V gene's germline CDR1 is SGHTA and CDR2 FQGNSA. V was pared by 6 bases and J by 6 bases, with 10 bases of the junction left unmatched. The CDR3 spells CASRDRQGIANEQFF. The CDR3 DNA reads TGTGCCAGCAGGGACCGACAGGGGATCGCCAATGAGCAGTTCTTC.

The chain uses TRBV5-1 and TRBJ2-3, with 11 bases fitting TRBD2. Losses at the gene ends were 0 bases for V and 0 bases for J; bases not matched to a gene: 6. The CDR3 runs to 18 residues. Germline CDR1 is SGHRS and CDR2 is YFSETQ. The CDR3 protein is CASSLASGGTPSTDTQYF. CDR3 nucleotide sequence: TGCGCCAGCAGCTTGGCTAGCGGGGGGACTCCTAGCACAGATACGCAGTATTTT.